This T cell receptor (beta chain) was sequenced in a study of shared clonotypes between healthy human individuals (dated by TCRdb to 2020 to 2021). Concerning the study at large: Three men and a couple of women, aged 18 to 49 years, made up the cohort. For each donor, CD4 naive and CD4 memory were each given three plates, CD8 naive was given two plates, and CD8 memory was given one plate. Blood TCR repertoires of several healthy adults were deeply sequenced to estimate repertoire size and the extent of clonotype sharing between individuals. Libraries were prepared and TCR repertoires were sequenced by different laboratories using diverse techniques, in order to increase sequencing depth and limit assay-specific biases. Between about 0.9 and 10 billion PBMCs per donor were obtained by leukapheresis.

Using the deep immunoSEQ assay, TCR CDR3 regions were amplified from genomic DNA by multiplex PCR. Extracted genomic DNA from each cell subset was spread evenly across all wells of several immunoSEQ 96-well plates, with each plate serving as a replicate. For sorted subsets, each replicate PCR was loaded with about 200 ng genomic DNA, equivalent to 30,000 to 35,000 T cell genomes. Purified libraries were quantified with a Qubit 3.0 fluorometer, sized on a Bioanalyzer 2100, and re-quantified with the KAPA Library Quantification kit. Every immunoSEQ 96-well plate was sequenced on a separate single-read 150-cycle Illumina NextSeq 550 flow cell. The original methods were these. Because only junctional sequences without quality scores were contained in the immunoSEQ output, filtering matching that applied to full-length reads could not be performed. Sequences were annotated with PyIR, a Python wrapper for IgBLAST v1.9, and V/J genes and CDR3 were assigned using IMGT germline references. Reads were removed for weak V/J assignments (E-value above 1e-6), missing CDR3, stop codons, out-of-frame junctions, or ambiguous translated residues. V3J clonotypes were defined by identical inferred V gene, J gene, and CDR3 amino acid sequence. Percentage overlap between repertoires was computed as shared unique clonotypes divided by the size of the smaller repertoire. RTK rarefaction, the Chao1 estimator, and Recon v2.1 estimates of unobserved clonotypes were used to assess repertoire richness. OLGA was used to compute generation probabilities for all TCRbeta clonotypes that the gDNA method yielded from a few donors. TCRdb obtained this table from immuneACCESS and retained in-frame rearrangements with V and J assigned. These tables miss some clones; where compared with another copy, unresolved V genes account for less than half of the shortfall, and the remainder is unexplained. V, J and clone size reflect that table, while D and trimming were determined from the DNA. Present in this sample are 650,000 to 800,000 clones, just over 90% of which were seen just once. The biggest ten clones account for 24% of the sample.

Overall study outcomes, separate from this receptor: Only blood was sampled, and tissue TCR repertoires likely differ from those in blood. Compared with non-shared clonotypes, the clonotypes found in all four sorted-subset donors had higher generation probabilities. Larger estimated clonotype richness was generally found for naive subsets than for memory subsets. When a few donors were compared, the shared fraction of clonotypes was around 4.6% for naive CD4, around 3.6% for naive CD8, about 2.4% for memory CD4, and 0.4% for memory CD8. The small number of donors limited the genetic and exposure-history diversity represented. Even with the large sequencing depth, rarefaction of the sorted-subset datasets indicated that sequencing was incomplete. Pairwise subsampling led to the expectation that sequencing depth would affect the degree of clonotype sharing among donors.

Reading the germline V gene gives CDR1 SQVTM and CDR2 ANQGSEA. V is reduced by 6 bases and J by 3 bases, leaving a spacing of 8 bases between them. The CDR3 runs 12 amino acids, cysteine and phenylalanine included. Of all the DNA, just the CDR3 is kept, 36 bases in frame from base 1. Details on this clone: Its antigen is not yet known. No per-base quality is available; no much larger clone lies one base away.

For the CD8 naive samples, CD45RO-negative cells were positively selected for CCR7, yielding a CD45RA+CCR7+ population from which TemRA cells were excluded. Healthy HIV-negative adults with no recently reported acute infections or vaccinations were included as donors. Every donor was a Caucasian adult residing in Nashville, Tennessee, USA. Blood was obtained by leukapheresis, after which PBMCs were separated by Ficoll-Histopaque density gradient centrifugation and cryopreserved in liquid nitrogen vapor phase. Analytical flow cytometry was used to check the purity and quantity of each magnetically sorted T cell population. Each sorted fraction had its genomic DNA isolated and then quantified by UV absorbance on a Nanodrop 2000c.

The TCR sequence derives from a man aged 25-45 years in good health. Sequencing used naive CD8+ T cells sorted from blood. The cell subset or site label corresponds to: CD45RA+CCR7+. The sequence is built from TRBV29-1 and TRBJ2-2; a tentative D match to TRBD2 spans 6 bases. The nucleotide sequence is TGCAGCGTCCGCGGGGACACCGGGGAGCTGTTTTTT. This sequence encodes CSVRGDTGELFF.